The 4 T cell receptor beta chains in this list originate from one sample, sequenced in a study of neurological immune-mediated disorders. Indicated time point: longitudinal time-point 2. TCRdb redid the calling of the 5' RACE reads with MiXCR, one entry per CDR3 protein. The data show 70,000 to 95,000 distinct CDR3 sequences, about 13% seen once. Input material: PBMCs. These receptors were taken from a female donor with HTLV-1-associated myelopathy (HAM/TSP).

Ten or more counts support this clonotype. The chain employs TRBV29-1 and TRBJ1-2; 7 nucleotides match TRBD1. Germline V gene sequence: CDR1 SQVTM, CDR2 ANQGSEA. The V and J ends lost 5 bases and 4 bases, in that order; junction bases with no gene match: 10. CDR3 size: 14 residues. CDR3 sequence reads: CSVLNRQGRYGYTF. CDR3 DNA: TGCAGCGTTCTAAATCGACAGGGCCGCTATGGCTACACCTTC.

This clonotype was detected many times. The chain uses TRBV10-3 and TRBJ2-3; 8 bases are a match to TRBD1. V was clipped by 0 bases and J by 1 base; unmatched bases: 3. The CDR3 runs to 16 residues. Germline V gives CDR1 ENHRY, CDR2 SYGVKD. This chain's CDR3 is CAISESMGQGTDTQYF. As DNA, the CDR3 is TGTGCCATCAGTGAGTCGATGGGACAGGGCACAGATACGCAGTATTTT.

Ten or more counts support this clonotype. The chain carries TRBV7-9 and TRBJ2-7; D may be TRBD2 (5 bases). The CDR3 runs 14 residues. V dropped 5 bases and J dropped 2 bases, with 13 bases sitting between them. CDR1 and CDR2 from the germline V gene are SEHNR and FQNEAQ (reference sequence). The CDR3 is CASSPPSWTYEQYF. The CDR3 DNA reads as TGTGCCAGCAGCCCCCCTAGCTGGACCTACGAGCAGTACTTC.

This clonotype was observed at least ten times. The chain has TRBV2 and TRBJ1-2, with TRBD1 identical over 8 bases. CDR3 size: 15 residues. V lost 3 bases to trimming and J lost 7 bases; unmatched junction nucleotides: 10. Looked up from germline, CDR1 is SNHLY and CDR2 is FYNNEI. The CDR3 is CASSELGQEYSGYTF. The CDR3 bases are TGTGCCAGCAGTGAGCTGGGACAGGAGTATAGTGGCTACACCTTC.